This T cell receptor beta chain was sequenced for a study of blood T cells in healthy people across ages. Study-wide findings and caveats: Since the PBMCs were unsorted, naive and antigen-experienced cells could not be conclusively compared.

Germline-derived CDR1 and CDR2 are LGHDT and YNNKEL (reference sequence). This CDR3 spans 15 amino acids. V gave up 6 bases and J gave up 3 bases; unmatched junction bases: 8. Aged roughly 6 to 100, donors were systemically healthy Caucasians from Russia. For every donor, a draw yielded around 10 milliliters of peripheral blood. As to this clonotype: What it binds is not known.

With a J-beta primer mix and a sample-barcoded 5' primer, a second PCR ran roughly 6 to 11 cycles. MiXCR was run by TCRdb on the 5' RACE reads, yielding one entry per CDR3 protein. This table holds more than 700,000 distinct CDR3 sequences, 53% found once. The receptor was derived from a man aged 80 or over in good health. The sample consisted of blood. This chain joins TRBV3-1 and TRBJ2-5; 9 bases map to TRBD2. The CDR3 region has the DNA TGTGCCAGCAGGGTCGTGGTAGCGGGGGAAGAGACCCAGTACTTC. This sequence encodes CASRVVVAGEETQYF.